The next 7 T cell receptor beta chains were all read from a single sample in a study of PD-1 blockade in classical Hodgkin lymphoma. The data were produced by immunoSEQ multiplex PCR, yet TCRdb's version contains in-frame clones alone and is incomplete. This table has around 26,000 clones, over 85% appearing once. Noted time point: newly diagnosed, previously untreated cHL patient sample. The material sequenced was peripheral blood mononuclear cells (PBMCs). These receptor sequences come from a human donor with classical Hodgkin lymphoma.

J is TRBJ1-2 and V is TRBV2; 12 bases align to TRBD1. Germline V lookup: CDR1 SNHLY, CDR2 FYNNEI. The CDR3 has 16 amino acids. V lost 7 bases, J lost 5 bases, and 11 bases stayed unmatched. CDR3 sequence reads: CASTDTWGQGAYGYTF. The CDR3 DNA sequence: TGTGCCAGCACCGATACATGGGGACAGGGGGCTTATGGCTACACCTTC.

In the case of this clone: Compared with germline, one end of the junction differs, possibly owing to a read error. The J gene is TRBJ1-1, the V gene TRBV5-1; 11 bases align to TRBD1. Germline V gene lookup returns CDR1 SGHRS and CDR2 YFSETQ. The CDR3 extends over 13 amino acids. CDR3 in amino acids: CASSDGQGAPNDF. The CDR3 DNA is TGCGCCAGCAGCGATGGACAGGGGGCCCCGAATGACTTT.

This chain connects TRBV18 to TRBJ1-5; TRBD1 is a possible D gene (6 bases). V lost 3 bases, J lost 7 bases, and 19 bases lay in between. The CDR3 runs to 16 residues. CDR1 KGHSH and CDR2 LQKENI come from the germline V gene. The chain's CDR3 is CASSPSEGGVGQPQHF. CDR3 nucleotide sequence: TGTGCCAGCTCACCCTCCGAAGGGGGGGTCGGCCAGCCCCAGCATTTT.

CDR3 in amino acids: CASSLGYQETQYF. The DNA of the CDR3 is TGTGCCAGCAGCTTAGGCTACCAAGAGACCCAGTACTTC. The chain employs TRBV7-3 and TRBJ2-5; D is unresolved. This CDR3 region has 13 residues. V dropped 2 bases and J dropped 0 bases, with 4 bases sitting between them. CDR1 SGHTA and CDR2 FQGTGA come from the germline V gene.

V and J are TRBV12-5 and TRBJ1-2; D remains unclear. The V gene's germline CDR1 is LGHNT and CDR2 FRNRAP. The CDR3 has 15 amino acids. V dropped 0 bases and J dropped 8 bases, with 16 bases sitting between them. The CDR3 spells CASGLVRGGKEGYTF. CDR3 sequence (DNA): TGTGCTAGTGGTTTGGTACGGGGAGGGAAAGAGGGCTACACCTTC. Together with reference TRBV12-5 and TRBJ1-2, the CDR3 gives the full variable domain: DARVTQTPRHKVTEMGQEVTMRCQPILGHNTVFWYRQTMMQGLELLAYFRNRAPLDDSGMPKDRFSAEMPDATLATLKIQPSEPRDSAVYFCASGLVRGGKEGYTFGSGTRLTVV.

The V gene is TRBV4-3, the J gene TRBJ2-7, with D possibly TRBD2 on 5 matching bases. The CDR3 is 14 residues long. Trimming stripped 3 bases from V and 2 bases from J, with 11 bases between. Germline CDR1 and CDR2: LGHNA and YSLEER. CDR3 residues: CASSHRTGTYEQYF. CDR3 coding DNA: TGCGCCAGCAGCCATAGGACGGGGACCTACGAGCAGTACTTC.

The chain combines TRBV2 with TRBJ1-1, with D unresolved. The V gene's germline CDR1 is SNHLY and CDR2 FYNNEI. Trimming removed 5 bases at V and 3 bases at J, with 10 bases between. The CDR3 is 13 residues long. For the CDR3, the DNA is TGTGCCAGCAGTACCCGACGGGACACTGAAGCTTTCTTT. Translating gives CASSTRRDTEAFF.